These T cell receptor beta chains were read from a single sample in a study of identical twins. TCRdb re-called the 5' RACE reads through MiXCR, storing one row per CDR3 protein. The sample has around 530,000 distinct CDR3 sequences, over 12% seen once. The same data also went into a second study, on yellow fever vaccine responses in identical twins.

The sequenced sample was CD4+ T cells sorted from blood. Every receptor here comes from a woman under 30 in good health. The CDR3 runs from the conserved cysteine through the conserved F or W. Fields, in order: clone size, V gene, D gene, J gene, CDR3 DNA, CDR3 protein. D genes are given only for firm matches. Expanded clones get a size class; other rows say once, few or many, or leave the size out.

clone_size: few
v_call: TRBV7-9
d_call: NA
j_call: TRBJ1-2
cdr3_nt: TGTGCCAGCAGCTTAGTGGGTGCTGGCTACACCTTC
cdr3_aa: CASSLVGAGYTF

clone_size: NA
v_call: TRBV12-3/TRBV12-4
d_call: NA
j_call: TRBJ2-1
cdr3_nt: TGTGCCAGCAGTCCGATGTATGGGGGTGGGGAGCAGTTCTTC
cdr3_aa: CASSPMYGGGEQFF

clone_size: NA
v_call: TRBV10-1
d_call: TRBD2
j_call: TRBJ2-1
cdr3_nt: TGCGCCACCAAATCCGGGACTACCAACAATGAGCAGTTCTTC
cdr3_aa: CATKSGTTNNEQFF

clone_size: NA
v_call: TRBV12-3/TRBV12-4
d_call: NA
j_call: TRBJ2-2
cdr3_nt: TGTGCCAGCAATAGACTCCCCGGGACCACCGGGGAGCTGTTTTTT
cdr3_aa: CASNRLPGTTGELFF

clone_size: NA
v_call: TRBV23-1
d_call: NA
j_call: TRBJ1-5
cdr3_nt: TGCGCCAGCAGTCAATGGGTGGGAGTGGAACAGCCCCAGCATTTT
cdr3_aa: CASSQWVGVEQPQHF

clone_size: NA
v_call: TRBV15
d_call: NA
j_call: TRBJ2-7
cdr3_nt: TGTGCCACCAGCAGAGGTAGTAGCGCCCACGAGCAGTACTTC
cdr3_aa: CATSRGSSAHEQYF

clone_size: few
v_call: TRBV9
d_call: NA
j_call: TRBJ2-1
cdr3_nt: TGTGCCAGCAGCGCAGGGATTTCCTACAATGAGCAGTTCTTC
cdr3_aa: CASSAGISYNEQFF

clone_size: few
v_call: TRBV11-2
d_call: NA
j_call: TRBJ1-1
cdr3_nt: TGTGCCAGCAGCTTAACTGGGCCCAAGCAGGGGCGAGCTTTCTTT
cdr3_aa: CASSLTGPKQGRAFF

clone_size: few
v_call: TRBV29-1
d_call: NA
j_call: TRBJ2-5
cdr3_nt: TGCAGCGTTGAGCCAGACCCCCCGTCGGAGACCCAGTACTTC
cdr3_aa: CSVEPDPPSETQYF

clone_size: many
v_call: TRBV12-3/TRBV12-4
d_call: NA
j_call: TRBJ2-3
cdr3_nt: TGTGCCAGCAGCCTTGGTGGTTTTACTAGCACAGATACGCAGTATTTT
cdr3_aa: CASSLGGFTSTDTQYF

clone_size: NA
v_call: TRBV25-1
d_call: TRBD1
j_call: TRBJ1-2
cdr3_nt: TGTGCCAGCAGGGAACAGGGGCTTAACTATGGCTACACCTTC
cdr3_aa: CASREQGLNYGYTF

clone_size: NA
v_call: TRBV10-1
d_call: NA
j_call: TRBJ2-4
cdr3_nt: TGCGCCAGCAGTGAGTCGACCGTAAACATTCAGTACTTC
cdr3_aa: CASSESTVNIQYF

clone_size: NA
v_call: TRBV11-1
d_call: NA
j_call: TRBJ2-3
cdr3_nt: TGTGCCAGCAGTAGGGACCCCGAGGGATTCGTTGGCACAGATACGCAGTATTTT
cdr3_aa: CASSRDPEGFVGTDTQYF